The clone carrying this T cell receptor (beta chain) was seen repeatedly, ten times or more. The target antigen is unknown. CDR3 length equals 15 residues. In germline, CDR1 is SGHDT, CDR2 YYEEEE. V was shortened by 3 bases and J by 0 bases, with 10 bases between the two germline ends. Ophthalmopathy donors' eye disease showed moderate-to-severe activity, CAS of at least 3, NOSPECS of at least 4 and duration under 3 months. PBMCs stemmed from roughly 9.7 ml of fresh peripheral blood. This record comes from a study of Graves' ophthalmopathy and Graves' hyperthyroidism. The sequenced template was RNA, covering the TCR beta CDR3 region. First-round RT-PCR relied on HTBI primers, and a second-round multiplex PCR came next. TCRdb re-called the multiplex PCR reads with MiXCR, one entry per CDR3 protein. The table lists approximately 640,000 distinct CDR3 sequences, about 40% of them singletons. Notes on the study in general: Blood shared most expanded thyroid clonotypes above 0.001 frequency. The model forecast ophthalmopathy progression, reaching roughly 71% sensitivity and around 72% specificity.

The chain uses TRBV5-6 and TRBJ1-5; a weak D match, TRBD1 (5 bases). This TCR was recovered from an adult man with Graves' ophthalmopathy. The sample comprised peripheral blood. The CDR3: CASSSYRSSNQPQHF. The DNA for the CDR3 is TGTGCCAGCAGCTCCTACAGGAGTAGCAATCAGCCCCAGCATTTT.